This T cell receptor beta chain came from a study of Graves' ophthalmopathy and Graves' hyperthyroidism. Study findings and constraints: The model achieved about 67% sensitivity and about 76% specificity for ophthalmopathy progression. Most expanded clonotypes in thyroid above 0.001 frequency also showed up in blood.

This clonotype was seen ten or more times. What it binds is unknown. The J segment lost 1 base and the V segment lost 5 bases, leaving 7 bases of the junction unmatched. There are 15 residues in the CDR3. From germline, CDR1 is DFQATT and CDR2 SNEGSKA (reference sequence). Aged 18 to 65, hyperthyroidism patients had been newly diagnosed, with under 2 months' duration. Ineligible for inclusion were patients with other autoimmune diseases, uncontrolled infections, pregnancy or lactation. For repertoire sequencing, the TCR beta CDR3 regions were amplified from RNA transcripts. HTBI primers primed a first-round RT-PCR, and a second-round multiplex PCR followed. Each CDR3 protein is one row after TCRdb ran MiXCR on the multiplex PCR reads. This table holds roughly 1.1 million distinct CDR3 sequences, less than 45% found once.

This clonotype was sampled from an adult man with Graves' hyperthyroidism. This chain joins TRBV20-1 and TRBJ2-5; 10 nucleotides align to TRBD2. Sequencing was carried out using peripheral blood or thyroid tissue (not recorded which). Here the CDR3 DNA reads TGCAGTGCTGAGACTAGCGGGCGACCCCAAGAGACCCAGTACTTC. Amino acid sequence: CSAETSGRPQETQYF.